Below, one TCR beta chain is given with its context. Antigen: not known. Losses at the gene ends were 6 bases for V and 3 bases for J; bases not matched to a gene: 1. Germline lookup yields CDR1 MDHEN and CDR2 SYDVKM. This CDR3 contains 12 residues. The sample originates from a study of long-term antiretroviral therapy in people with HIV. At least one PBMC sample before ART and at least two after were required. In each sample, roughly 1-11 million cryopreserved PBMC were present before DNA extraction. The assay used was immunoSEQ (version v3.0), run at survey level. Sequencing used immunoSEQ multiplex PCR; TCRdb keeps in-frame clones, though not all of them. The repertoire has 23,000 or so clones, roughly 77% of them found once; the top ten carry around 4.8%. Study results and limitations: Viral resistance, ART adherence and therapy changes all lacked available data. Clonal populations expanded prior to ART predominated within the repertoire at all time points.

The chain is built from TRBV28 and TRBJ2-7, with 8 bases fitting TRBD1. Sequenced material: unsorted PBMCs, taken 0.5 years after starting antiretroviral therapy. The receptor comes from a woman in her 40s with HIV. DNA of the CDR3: TGTGCCAGCAGACAGGGGGGCTACGAGCAGTACTTC. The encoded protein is CASRQGGYEQYF.